The 30 T cell receptor beta chains in this list originate from one sample, sequenced in a study of Ad26.COV2.S vaccination and SARS-CoV-2 variants. This sample's treatment: about 20 received Ad26.COV2.S at low or high dose, single or two shots; roughly 5 received placebo; per-sample allocation not given. It was on day 63 after the first vaccine or placebo injection that samples were taken. Clones were read by immunoSEQ multiplex PCR, and TCRdb kept only the in-frame ones, dropping some. The repertoire has some 480,000 clones, around 88% of them found once; the top ten carry about 13%. Source: peripheral blood, taken in a trial of Ad26.COV2.S vaccine versus placebo. These TCRs come from a person aged 18 to 59 who received the Ad26.COV2.S COVID-19 vaccine or a placebo.

The chain joins TRBV6-5 to TRBJ1-1; the D is unclear. This CDR3 has 15 residues. Germline CDR1 reads MNHEY; CDR2 reads SVGAGI. V gave up 1 base and J gave up 2 bases, with 11 bases separating them. The CDR3 region has the DNA TGTGCCAGCAGTTACTGGGCAGAAACCAACACTGAAGCTTTCTTT. It specifies CASSYWAETNTEAFF.

V and J are TRBV9 and TRBJ1-2; no firm D call. Germline CDR1 SGDLS, CDR2 YYNGEE. The germline V and J ends were trimmed by 2 bases and 2 bases, with 7 bases remaining between them. There are 13 residues in the CDR3. The CDR3 spells CASSVSRNYGYTF. CDR3 bases: TGTGCCAGCAGCGTTTCCAGGAACTATGGCTACACCTTC.

The genes are TRBV7-8 and TRBJ2-5, with a weak D call TRBD2 (6 bases). V lost 1 base and J lost 5, with 17 bases in between. Germline loops: CDR1 SGHVS, CDR2 FQNEAQ. The CDR3 contains 16 residues. The CDR3 is CASSLGGAGGSETQYF. The DNA for the CDR3 is TGTGCCAGCAGCTTAGGCGGGGCTGGGGGGAGTGAGACCCAGTACTTC.

This chain connects TRBV19 to TRBJ1-5; TRBD1 matches 11 bases. Germline lookup yields CDR1 LNHDA and CDR2 SQIVND (reference sequence). CDR3 length equals 16 residues. V lost 7 bases and J lost 7; bases outside the gene matches: 12. CDR3 DNA sequence: TGTGCCAGTAAAACCGGGACAGGGGGGTTTTTGCAGCCCCAGCATTTT. Encoded protein: CASKTGTGGFLQPQHF.

The V and J genes are TRBV2 and TRBJ1-6; tentatively, D is TRBD1 (5 bases). Germline loops: CDR1 SNHLY, CDR2 FYNNEI. V was shortened by 6 bases and J by 11 bases, with 14 bases between the two germline ends. CDR3 length equals 13 residues. The CDR3 spells CASSIQGMAPLHF. In DNA, the CDR3 is TGTGCCAGCAGCATCCAGGGTATGGCACCCCTCCACTTT.

As to this clone: Compared with germline, one end of the junction differs, possibly owing to a read error. The chain joins TRBV7-9 to TRBJ2-5, with 10 bases matching TRBD2. The CDR3 is 14 residues long. Germline V gives CDR1 SEHNR, CDR2 FQNEAQ (reference sequence). CDR3 DNA sequence: TGTGCCAGCAGCGTAGCGGGAGGCCAAGAGACCCAGTACTTC. It codes for CASSVAGGQETQYF.

The gene calls are TRBV4-3 and TRBJ2-2; D gene uncertain. Germline CDR1 and CDR2: LGHNA and YSLEER. V was clipped by 0 bases and J by 7 bases, with 12 bases between them. CDR3 length: 15 residues. This chain's CDR3 is CASSQDGLPSGELFF. CDR3 sequence (DNA): TGCGCCAGCAGCCAAGATGGCCTCCCCAGCGGGGAGCTGTTTTTT.

The chain links TRBV5-4 to TRBJ2-2; the D is unclear. CDR1 SGHNT and CDR2 YYREEE come from the germline V gene (reference sequence). V lost 0 bases, J lost 0 bases, and 6 bases lay in between. The CDR3 spans 15 residues. As DNA, the CDR3 is TGTGCCAGCAGCTTGGACTATCCGAACACCGGGGAGCTGTTTTTT. Encoded protein: CASSLDYPNTGELFF. The complete variable domain, with remaining parts taken from reference TRBV5-4 and TRBJ2-2, reads ETGVTQSPTHLIKTRGQQVTLRCSSQSGHNTVSWYQQALGQGPQFIFQYYREEENGRGNFPPRFSGLQFPNYSSELNVNALELDDSALYLCASSLDYPNTGELFFGEGSRLTVL.

The CDR3 is CASSLGSGNQPQHF. The CDR3 region has the DNA TGTGCCAGCAGCTTAGGGTCAGGGAATCAGCCCCAGCATTTT. The chain links TRBV7-9 to TRBJ1-5, with D maybe TRBD1 (5 bases). This CDR3 is 14 amino acids long. V gave up 1 base and J gave up 4 bases, with 8 bases separating them. Germline lookup yields CDR1 SEHNR and CDR2 FQNEAQ (reference sequence).

The CDR3 spells CASSPRRATYNEQFF. The CDR3 DNA sequence: TGTGCCAGCAGCCCTCGTCGGGCCACCTACAATGAGCAGTTCTTC. The rearrangement joins TRBV7-2 to TRBJ2-1; D is unclear. This CDR3 comprises 15 residues. Germline CDR1 and CDR2: SGHTA and FQGNSA. V dropped 5 bases and J dropped 2 bases, with 13 bases sitting between them.

This clone was observed once. The chain links TRBV20-1 to TRBJ1-1; 7 nucleotides match TRBD1. This CDR3 comprises 11 residues. Trimming at V came to 2 bases and at J to 7 bases, leaving 1 base not matched to a gene. Germline loops: CDR1 DFQATT, CDR2 SNEGSKA (reference sequence). As DNA, the CDR3 is TGCAGTGCTAGAAGGGACAGTGAAGCTTTCTTT. Translation: CSARRDSEAFF.

The chain recombines TRBV29-1 with TRBJ1-1, with a possible D match to TRBD1 (6 bases). This CDR3 comprises 12 residues. The germline V and J ends were trimmed by 7 bases and 1 base, with 10 bases remaining between them. Germline values: CDR1 SQVTM, CDR2 ANQGSEA. CDR3 amino acids: CSATGGNTEAFF. CDR3 DNA: TGCAGCGCGACAGGCGGGAACACTGAAGCTTTCTTT.

The chain links TRBV4-1 to TRBJ1-4; 9 bases are a match to TRBD1. V gave up 4 bases and J gave up 7 bases; unmatched junction bases: 13. This CDR3 contains 17 residues. Germline V CDR1 and CDR2: MGHRA, YSYEKL. The CDR3 DNA reads as TGCGCCAGCAGCCGCGTCCCGGGACAGGGACGGGGTGAAAAACTGTTTTTT. This encodes CASSRVPGQGRGEKLFF.

This clone came up once. This chain connects TRBV4-2 to TRBJ1-5; the D is unclear. Trimming removed 0 bases from V and 5 bases from J, with 14 bases in between. The CDR3 sequence is 16 residues long. Germline-derived CDR1 and CDR2 are LGHNA and YNFKEQ. DNA for the CDR3: TGTGCCAGCAGCCAAGATAAGGCAGGAAATTATCAGCCCCAGCATTTT. Translating it yields CASSQDKAGNYQPQHF.

This rearrangement joins TRBV13 to TRBJ2-3, with 15 bases lining up with TRBD2. The CDR3 is 14 residues long. Losses at the gene ends were 8 bases for V and 4 bases for J; bases not matched to a gene: 1. From germline, CDR1 is PRHDT and CDR2 FYEKMQ (reference sequence). CDR3 region: CASRTSGRADTQYF. Written as DNA, the CDR3 is TGTGCCAGCCGGACTAGCGGGAGGGCAGATACGCAGTATTTT.

CDR3 protein: CASSQRGFNYEQYF. The CDR3 DNA reads TGTGCCAGCAGCCAAAGGGGATTTAACTACGAGCAGTACTTC. This rearrangement joins TRBV14 to TRBJ2-7; maybe TRBD1 (5 bases). Germline CDR1 SGHDN, CDR2 FVKESK. Trimming cost V 2 bases and J 3 bases, with 11 bases left between them. The CDR3 loop spans 14 amino acids.

This sequence joins TRBV7-2 and TRBJ2-2, with 10 bases that match TRBD2. Trimming cost V 6 bases and J 2 bases; bases outside gene matches: 6. Germline V gives CDR1 SGHTA, CDR2 FQGNSA. The CDR3 covers 16 residues. CDR3 region: CASSYPSGSNTGELFF. The CDR3 nucleotides read TGTGCCAGCAGTTATCCTAGCGGGAGCAACACCGGGGAGCTGTTTTTT.

The gene calls are TRBV27 and TRBJ2-3, with D possibly matching TRBD1 (6 bases). From germline, CDR1 is MNHEY and CDR2 SMNVEV (reference sequence). The length of the CDR3 is 15 residues. Trimming pared 3 bases from V and 5 bases from J, leaving 15 bases between. The CDR3 protein is CASSFLLGARDTQYF. DNA for the CDR3: TGTGCCAGCAGTTTTCTTCTGGGGGCGCGAGATACGCAGTATTTT.

The V call is TRBV14, the J call TRBJ1-1; 8 bases fit TRBD1. V lost 5 bases and J lost 1; bases outside the gene matches: 6. CDR3 length: 15 residues. CDR1 is SGHDN, CDR2 FVKESK, per germline. The CDR3 sequence: CASSIRTGSNTEAFF. CDR3 nucleotides: TGTGCCAGCAGCATCAGGACAGGGTCGAACACTGAAGCTTTCTTT.

About this clone itself: Different DNA sequences within this sample yield the same CDR3. The gene calls are TRBV11-2 and TRBJ2-7; TRBD1 agrees at 7 bases. V lost 1 base, J lost 1 base, and 1 base stayed unmatched. Germline loops: CDR1 SGHAT, CDR2 FQNNGV. The CDR3 runs to 14 residues. In nucleotides, the CDR3 is TGTGCCAGCAGCTTAGGGACAGGATCCTACGAGCAGTACTTC. It is translated as CASSLGTGSYEQYF.

The chain combines TRBV7-8 with TRBJ1-3; no clear D. The CDR3 runs 12 residues. CDR1 SGHVS and CDR2 FQNEAQ come from the germline V gene. Between the trimmed V and J ends, which lost 5 bases and 4 bases, there was a span of 6 bases. The CDR3 protein is CASSQVGNTIYF. The CDR3 DNA reads as TGTGCCAGCAGCCAGGTGGGAAACACCATATATTTT.

This chain links TRBV6-2 or TRBV6-3 with TRBJ2-7, with D tentatively TRBD1 or TRBD2 (5 bases each). Per the germline V gene, CDR1 is MNHEY and CDR2 is SVGEGT. V was cut by 3 bases and J by 7 bases, with 22 bases left in between. The CDR3 loop spans 16 amino acids. The DNA of the CDR3 is TGTGCCAGCAGTTATACGGCCGGGACCGGCGAGTGGGAGCAGTACTTC. It yields the protein CASSYTAGTGEWEQYF.

The gene calls are TRBV5-1 and TRBJ1-1, with a weak D call TRBD1 (5 bases). The CDR3 spans 15 residues. The germline V gene encodes CDR1 SGHRS and CDR2 YFSETQ. V was cut by 0 bases and J by 8 bases, with 17 bases left in between. CDR3: CASSLDGQGGREAFF. The CDR3 bases are TGCGCCAGCAGCTTGGATGGGCAGGGCGGAAGGGAAGCTTTCTTT.

J is TRBJ2-7 and V is TRBV6-4; 7 bases match TRBD2. Germline V gene sequence: CDR1 MRHNA, CDR2 SNTAGT. The ends lost 9 bases at V and 5 bases at J; junction bases unmatched: 13. The CDR3 sequence is 14 residues long. CDR3 DNA sequence: TGTGCCAGGGACGATAGCGGGCCCTTCCACGAGCAGTACTTC. Its translation: CARDDSGPFHEQYF.

The chain joins TRBV7-8 to TRBJ1-4; no clear D gene. Germline V gene data show CDR1 as SGHVS and CDR2 as FQNEAQ. CDR3 length equals 14 residues. The ends were cut back, 5 bases at V and 6 bases at J, with 13 bases in the middle. The CDR3 sequence is CASSPGHGDEKLFF. CDR3 coding DNA: TGTGCCAGCAGCCCCGGGCACGGGGATGAAAAACTGTTTTTT.

The chain joins TRBV9 to TRBJ2-1; 7 bases agree with TRBD1. Trimming at V came to 5 bases and at J to 2 bases, leaving 7 bases not matched to a gene. The length of the CDR3 is 15 residues. CDR1 is SGDLS, CDR2 YYNGEE, per germline. The CDR3 loop is CASSEGQGAYNEQFF. The CDR3 DNA reads as TGTGCCAGCAGTGAGGGGCAGGGGGCCTACAATGAGCAGTTCTTC. Filled out from reference TRBV9 and TRBJ2-1, the complete variable domain reads DSGVTQTPKHLITATGQRVTLRCSPRSGDLSVYWYQQSLDQGLQFLIQYYNGEERAKGNILERFSAQQFPDLHSELNLSSLELGDSALYFCASSEGQGAYNEQFFGPGTRLTVL.

This CDR3 is CASGTGGVGETQYF. The CDR3 nucleotides are TGTGCTAGTGGGACAGGGGGTGTAGGGGAGACCCAGTACTTC. The chain uses TRBV12-5 and TRBJ2-5; TRBD1 aligns across 9 bases. J was trimmed by 5 bases and V by 6 bases; bases with no gene match: 7. Germline V gene data show CDR1 as LGHNT and CDR2 as FRNRAP. CDR3 length equals 14 residues.

The V call is TRBV5-1, the J call TRBJ2-7; D remains ambiguous. Germline values: CDR1 SGHRS, CDR2 YFSETQ. CDR3 length equals 13 residues. V was pared by 5 bases and J by 0 bases, with 9 bases between. The CDR3 loop reads CASSSVSSYEQYF. In nucleotides, the CDR3 is TGCGCCAGCAGTTCCGTTAGCTCCTACGAGCAGTACTTC.

This chain links TRBV19 with TRBJ1-2; 11 bases agree with TRBD1. The CDR3 runs 18 residues. Germline V gene sequence: CDR1 LNHDA, CDR2 SQIVND (reference sequence). The V segment lost 3 bases and the J segment 1 base; nucleotides outside the gene matches: 10. The CDR3 DNA reads as TGTGCCAGTAGTATCCCCCCGAGGGGGACAGGGGGTAACTATGGCTACACCTTC. Translation gives CASSIPPRGTGGNYGYTF.

The chain employs TRBV6-1 and TRBJ2-1; D is undetermined. V lost 1 base, J lost 5 bases, and 15 bases lay in between. Germline V gives CDR1 MNHNS, CDR2 SASEGT. This CDR3 is built from 16 residues. CDR3 protein: CASSEEAVGRHNEQFF. The CDR3 bases are TGTGCCAGCAGTGAAGAGGCGGTCGGACGCCACAATGAGCAGTTCTTC.